Given below is one T cell receptor beta chain in context. The antigen is unknown. These data belong to a study of shared clonotypes between healthy human individuals. Broader study findings: It was the non-shared clonotypes that had lower generation probabilities than clonotypes shared by all four donors. Blood alone was sampled, and tissue repertoires likely differ. Memory subsets generally showed lower estimated richness than naive subsets.

Trimming removed 0 bases at V and 8 bases at J, with 14 bases between. Looked up from germline, CDR1 is LGHNA and CDR2 is YSLEER. CDR3 length equals 15 residues. TCRdb's copy holds only in-frame clones and misses some; the assay was immunoSEQ multiplex PCR. The data contain millions of clones, about 93% of them singletons. CD45RO negativity and positive selection for CCR7 defined naive CD8 cells, a population that excluded terminally differentiated effector memory CD45RA+ cells. The sample comprised naive CD8+ T cells from PBMCs. The TCR comes from a man younger than 30 in good health. Some clones in this sample may be carry-over from other donors' samples. V and J are TRBV4-3 and TRBJ2-4; D is perhaps TRBD2 (6 bases). CDR3 amino acids: CASSQEGVPGDIQYF. The DNA for the CDR3 is TGCGCCAGCAGCCAAGAAGGAGTTCCGGGGGACATTCAGTACTTC.